The TCR beta chain under discussion was sequenced for a study of blood T cell repertoires in COVID-19. Whole-study context: Specimens from acute and convalescent COVID-19 originated in the United States, Italy and Spain. Sample material is recorded as cDNA or gDNA derived from T cells, B-cell-depleted T cells, or PBMCs.

Germline loops: CDR1 SGDLS, CDR2 YYNGEE. V lost 4 bases, J lost 0 bases, and 14 bases lay in between. CDR3 length: 17 residues. In the original analysis: Amplified reference gene primers provided the basis for estimating nucleated cell counts. The method was immunoSEQ multiplex PCR; TCRdb's version includes in-frame clones alone and lacks a portion of them. From that table come the V and J calls and clone size; the DNA was used to work out D and trimming. In the table there are about 340,000 clones, about 90% of which are singletons. Sequences were obtained from peripheral blood. V gene TRBV9 combines with J gene TRBJ2-6; D is unresolved. This TCR came from a young woman who had recovered from COVID-19. The CDR3 loop is CASSFRGHLSGANVLTF. CDR3 coding DNA: TGTGCCAGCAGCTTCCGTGGCCACCTCTCTGGGGCCAACGTCCTGACTTTC.